This record looks at one T cell receptor (beta chain) sequence and its context. The PCR employed 60 Vbeta primers together with 13 Jbeta primers. Generated by immunoSEQ multiplex PCR, the TCRdb table keeps only in-frame clones and is missing some. The sample has 150,000 to 200,000 clones, roughly 80% seen once. The entry originates in a study of cytomegalovirus exposure and HLA in healthy donors. CDR1 is GTSNPN and CDR2 is SVGIG in the germline V gene (reference sequence). The CDR3 runs 13 residues. Trimming cost V 0 bases and J 8 bases; bases outside gene matches: 5. The chain is built from TRBV30 and TRBJ1-2, with 8 bases aligning to TRBD1. The sample was PBMCs. This clonotype was obtained from a female donor in good health and CMV-seronegative. Here the CDR3 DNA reads TGTGCCTGGAGTGTGACAGGGGTTTGGGGCTACACCTTC. Amino acids: CAWSVTGVWGYTF.